Included here is one T cell receptor beta chain sequence, with context. Its antigen remains unidentified. The sample is drawn from a study of T cells in Graves' hyperthyroidism and ophthalmopathy. Whole-study findings and limits: Stable hyperthyroidism was told apart from ophthalmopathy by a model built on 13 V-J features.

When ophthalmopathy did not progress within 18 months, Graves' hyperthyroidism was considered stable. Regions amplified from RNA transcripts were the TCR beta CDR3 regions. HTBI primers were the set used in a first-round RT-PCR of the TCR CDR3. TCRdb re-called the multiplex PCR reads with MiXCR, one entry per CDR3 protein. In the table there are hundreds of thousands of distinct CDR3 sequences, approximately 15% of which are singletons. Germline V CDR1 and CDR2: LNHDA, SQIVND (reference sequence). The CDR3 consists of 14 residues. Trimming shortened V by 4 bases and J by 7 bases, and 14 bases separated the two germline ends.

This TCR was recovered from a young woman with Graves' hyperthyroidism. The chain uses TRBV19 and TRBJ1-5; TRBD1 is a possible D gene (6 bases). The specimen was blood. CDR3 DNA sequence: TGTGCCAGTAGTAGCAAACAGGGTTCCCAGCCCCAGCATTTT. Translation gives CASSSKQGSQPQHF.